Here is one T cell receptor beta chain with its context. The antigen is undetermined. This record belongs to a study of T cells after yellow fever vaccination. The overall study: Researchers used SMART-Seq v4 Ultra Low Input to prepare fractions that had low cell numbers.

The authors made TCR cDNA by 5'RACE template switching, adding a universal primer site and UMIs. TCRdb called the 5' RACE reads again in MiXCR, with one record for every CDR3 protein. The sample has some 340,000 distinct CDR3 sequences, around 10% seen once. The V gene's germline CDR1 is MGHRA and CDR2 YSYEKL. This CDR3 spans 18 amino acids. V was cut by 2 bases and J by 6 bases, with 23 bases left in between. Study conclusions and caveats: Reappearance after the booster was observed for most primary-vaccination clones (roughly 97% CD4, more than 70% CD8).

The rearrangement joins TRBV4-1 to TRBJ2-4, with D tentatively TRBD2 (5 bases). Specimen: CD4+ T cells sorted from PBMCs, collected 45 days after the yellow fever booster vaccination. The clonotype comes from a man aged 18 to 29 who received the YFV17D yellow fever vaccine. CDR3 nucleotide sequence: TGCGCCAGCAGCCAACCCCCTCGGGGTGTGGGAAGAAGAAACATTCAGTACTTC. Its protein product is CASSQPPRGVGRRNIQYF.